This T cell receptor beta chain was profiled in a study of T cells in Graves' hyperthyroidism and ophthalmopathy. Findings and caveats of the study: Onset of ophthalmopathy came a median approximately 6.8 months after the model predicted it.

This clonotype has a count of ten or more. The antigen remains unidentified. TCR beta CDR3 region amplification was performed from RNA transcripts. HTBI primers were the set used in a first-round RT-PCR of the TCR CDR3. TCRdb independently ran MiXCR on the multiplex PCR reads; one entry per CDR3 protein. The table records about 400,000 distinct CDR3 sequences, 15% of them present only once. With 3 bases removed from V and 1 base from J, the gap between germline ends came to 8 bases. This CDR3 has 14 amino acids. The specimen sequenced was blood. The chain couples TRBV12-3 or TRBV12-4 to TRBJ2-3; no firm D call. This sequence originates from an older woman with Graves' ophthalmopathy. The CDR3 bases are TGTGCCAGCAGTTTGAACGACGGCACAGATACGCAGTATTTT. The encoded protein is CASSLNDGTDTQYF.